Listed here is a single TCR beta chain. Its antigen is still unknown. No base quality values were provided; no much bigger clone lies one nucleotide off. CD4+ T cells from unexposed donors were collected before the COVID-19 pandemic (2011-2018). The EasySep CD4+ T cell isolation kit was used to isolate CD4+ T cells once the cultures had run for 10 to 11 days. As cell number allowed, CD4+ T cells from unexposed donors were tested for reactivity to SARS-CoV-2 S and N and to four common cold coronavirus spike pools. Each well held 2 million or so PBMCs cultured in IMDM containing around 4.9% human AB serum and roughly 9.3 IU/ml IL-2. Half of the culture medium was replaced with fresh IL-2-containing medium on days 3 and 7. In general, every peptide culture condition was set up in three replicate wells. Leukapheresis product for the unexposed donors was purchased commercially. Ficoll-Paque PLUS gradient centrifugation was used to isolate PBMCs from either whole blood or leukapheresis product. The PBMCs went either fresh into the expansion assay or into cryopreservation at -140 degrees C. The QIAamp Micro DNA Kit was used to extract genomic DNA from the CD4+ T cells.

The sample belongs to a study of CD4 T cells in relation to SARS-CoV-2 and coronaviruses (dated by TCRdb to the early 2020s). Study-wide context: In the ViraFEST assay, PBMCs were cultured with antigen for roughly ten days, after which TCR beta CDR3s were sequenced to identify antigen-specific clonal expansions. The negative reference condition was either a culture with an HIV-1 Nef peptide pool or a culture with no peptide. Patient-derived lymphoblastoid cell lines were used to map the HLA restriction of shared crossreactive spike epitopes. Memory CD4+ T cell crossreactivity between SARS-CoV-2 and common cold coronavirus spike proteins was assessed at the TCR clonotype level in the study. The Adaptive Biotechnologies TCR-sequencing kit was used for samples from three pre-COVID donors and for the naive versus memory experiments, whereas the other data were Illumina-based. A different TCR-beta assay, based on Illumina, was used to sequence expansion assays from other donors in the study. Beyond this particular receptor, the publication reports: Memory CD4+ clonotypes crossrecognizing SARS-CoV-2 and at least one common cold coronavirus spike were found in approximately 65% of donors. Because no donor provided both pre-pandemic and post-infection samples, tracing the source of pre-existing responses was limited. Compared with monoreactive clones, crossreactive clones had significantly weaker SARS-CoV-2-driven expansion, a result consistent with antigenic imprinting. Because the crossreactivity analysis focused on spike protein, crossreactivity against other viral proteins was not assessed. The study was limited by small numbers of patients and tested TCRs.

The CDR3 holds 17 amino acids from the cysteine to the phenylalanine. Of all the DNA, just the CDR3 is kept, 51 bases in frame from base 1. For CDR1 and CDR2, the germline V gene lists SQVTM and ANQGSEA. Trimming removed 3 bases from V and 3 bases from J; the gene matches leave 16 bases unexplained. Preparation of the library involved the immunoSEQ multiplex PCR assay. The authors' analysis ran thus. During preprocessing, nonproductive sequences were removed, as were CDR3s that did not start with C, did not end with F or W, or were shorter than 7 amino acids. Antigen-specific clonotypes were called with the MANAFEST web app on the basis of expansion relative to the reference and to other culture wells. A clone was considered positive if significant expansion relative to the reference culture was observed in 2 of 3 replicate wells at an FDR below 0.05. A further requirement for positive clones was significant expansion compared with all other tandem wells, along with an odds ratio above 5. CDR3 homology was measured as pairwise Levenshtein distance, computed with the stringdist R package after trimming three terminal residues from each end. TCRdb obtained this table from immuneACCESS and retained in-frame rearrangements with V and J assigned. These tables miss some clones; where compared with another copy, unresolved V genes account for less than half of the shortfall, and the remainder is unexplained. V and J calls and clone size come straight from that table; D and trimming were deduced from the DNA. The sample profile shows 9,500 to 12,000 clones; about 81% of them were found once. The leading ten clones occupy 17% of the sample.

Sequencing was carried out using CD4+ T cells from PBMCs, cultured in vitro. The chain is encoded by TRBV29-1 joined to TRBJ2-7, and TRBD1 matches 8 of the central bases. This clonotype was obtained from a human donor in good health. Here the CDR3 is given as CSVEGRELGQGYYEQYF. In nucleotides, the sequence is TGCAGCGTTGAGGGCCGGGAGTTAGGACAGGGATACTACGAGCAGTACTTC.